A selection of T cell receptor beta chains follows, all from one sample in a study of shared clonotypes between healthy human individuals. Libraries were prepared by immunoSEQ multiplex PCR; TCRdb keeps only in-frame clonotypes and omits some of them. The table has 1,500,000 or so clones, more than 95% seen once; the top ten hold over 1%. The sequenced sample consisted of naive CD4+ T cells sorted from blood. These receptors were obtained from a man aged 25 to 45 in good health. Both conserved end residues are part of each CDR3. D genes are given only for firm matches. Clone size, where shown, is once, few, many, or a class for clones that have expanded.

TGTGCCAGGGAGACTGGTCTAGCGGGAGGGTTAAGGAACGCAGATACGCAGTATTTT,CARETGLAGGLRNADTQYF,TRBV21-1,TRBJ2-3,-,-
TGTGCCAGCAGTACAGCGGGACATAGTGTATATGAGCAGTTCTTC,CASSTAGHSVYEQFF,TRBV6-1,TRBJ2-1,-,-
TGTGCCAGCAGTTTCATGGGGGATGGCTACACCTTC,CASSFMGDGYTF,TRBV28,TRBJ1-2,-,-
TGTGCCAGCAGCAGAAACGAACCGGGACAGGGGCCGTATAGCAATCAGCCCCAGCATTTT,CASSRNEPGQGPYSNQPQHF,TRBV21-1,TRBJ1-5,-,-
TGCGCCAGCAGCTTGGCTCTAGCGGTCCAAGAGACCCAGTACTTC,CASSLALAVQETQYF,TRBV5-1,TRBJ2-5,TRBD2,-
TGTGCCAGCAGTTTTCGGGGTTTGGGTAGCGAGCAGTACTTC,CASSFRGLGSEQYF,TRBV27,TRBJ2-7,-,-
TGTGCCAGCCTCCCTGGGACAGGGGGCTTCTACGAGCAGTACTTC,CASLPGTGGFYEQYF,TRBV18,TRBJ2-7,TRBD1,-
TGTGCCAGCAAAAGAAACGGGGGTACTTCCGGCAATGAGCAGTTCTTC,CASKRNGGTSGNEQFF,TRBV7-3,TRBJ2-1,-,-
TGCGCCAGCAGCTTGGCAGGGAGGACTGGAAACACCATATATTTT,CASSLAGRTGNTIYF,TRBV5-1,TRBJ1-3,-,-
TGTGCCAGCAGTGAAGCTTTCACAAAATATGGCTACACCTTC,CASSEAFTKYGYTF,TRBV6-1,TRBJ1-2,-,-
TGTGCCAGCAGTTCACCCGGGACAGGGGGAAGGTACGAGCAGTACTTC,CASSSPGTGGRYEQYF,TRBV6-5,TRBJ2-7,TRBD1,-
TGTGCCAGCAGTGAAGTACAGAATCAGCCCCAGCATTTT,CASSEVQNQPQHF,TRBV6-1,TRBJ1-5,-,-
TGTGCCAGCAGTTACTCGGGGACAGGAGTTTTCTATGAGCAGTTCTTC,CASSYSGTGVFYEQFF,TRBV6-5,TRBJ2-1,TRBD1,-
TGTGCCAGCAGCTTGTTTGCGGGAATCCGGGGTGAAAAACTGTTTTTT,CASSLFAGIRGEKLFF,TRBV5-6,TRBJ1-4,-,-
TGCGCCAGCAGCTGGTCTGCAACTAATGAAAAACTGTTTTTT,CASSWSATNEKLFF,TRBV5-1,TRBJ1-4,-,-
TGTGCCAGCAGTGGGGTTACCAACACAGATACGCAGTATTTT,CASSGVTNTDTQYF,TRBV9,TRBJ2-3,-,-
TGTGCCAGCAGCCCAGACAAGGTAGAGTTCTTC,CASSPDKVEFF,TRBV11-2,TRBJ2-1,-,-
TGTGCCAGCAGTTCGACGGGAGGCTCCTCCTACGAGCAGTACTTC,CASSSTGGSSYEQYF,TRBV6-5,TRBJ2-7,TRBD2,-
TGTGCCAGCAGTGTCTCGAGGGCAGGGATCTACGAGCAGTACTTC,CASSVSRAGIYEQYF,TRBV28,TRBJ2-7,-,-
TGTGCCAGCAGCCGAACCTACGAGCAGTACTTC,CASSRTYEQYF,TRBV14,TRBJ2-7,-,-
TGTGCCAGTAGTATGTCTCCGGGGGAAGACAACTATGGCTACACCTTC,CASSMSPGEDNYGYTF,TRBV19,TRBJ1-2,-,-
TGTGCCAGCTCACCACTAGACAGGGTGACTGAAGCTTTCTTT,CASSPLDRVTEAFF,TRBV18,TRBJ1-1,TRBD1,-
TGTGCCAGCAGCTGGGTAAATGGTCCTTATAGCAATCAGCCCCAGCATTTT,CASSWVNGPYSNQPQHF,TRBV5-8,TRBJ1-5,-,once
TGCGCCAGCAGCAGAGACTACACAGATACGCAGTATTTT,CASSRDYTDTQYF,TRBV10-2,TRBJ2-3,-,-
TGTGCCAGCAGTGAAGAGGCGCCTTTGAACACTGAAGCTTTCTTT,CASSEEAPLNTEAFF,TRBV2,TRBJ1-1,-,-
TGCGCCAGCCGCCAAGTTTTCCGGGACAGGGGTGAAGGGGACGAGCAGTACTTC,CASRQVFRDRGEGDEQYF,TRBV5-1,TRBJ2-7,TRBD1,once
TGCGCCAGCAGCCAGGGAGGTGGGAGCAATCAGCCCCAGCATTTT,CASSQGGGSNQPQHF,TRBV4-1,TRBJ1-5,-,-
TGTGCCAGCAGCTTAGCAGCAGGGACTGAAGCTTTCTTT,CASSLAAGTEAFF,TRBV7-9,TRBJ1-1,-,-
TGTGCCAGCAGCCCCTTCGGAGGACTGGAAGAGCAGTACTTC,CASSPFGGLEEQYF,TRBV7-9,TRBJ2-7,-,-
TGTGCCAGCACCCGGGGGCTGTACAATGAGCAGTTCTTC,CASTRGLYNEQFF,TRBV7-2,TRBJ2-1,-,-
TGTGCCAGCAGCTTGGCGATAGGGGGAATCGCCTACGAGCAGTACTTC,CASSLAIGGIAYEQYF,TRBV5-5,TRBJ2-7,-,once
TGTGCCAGCAGCTGGGGGCCGAATGACAGGGATGAGACCCAGTACTTC,CASSWGPNDRDETQYF,TRBV5-8,TRBJ2-5,TRBD1,-
TGTGCCAGCAGCTCGGTCGGGACTAGCCCATACAATGAGCAGTTCTTC,CASSSVGTSPYNEQFF,TRBV7-2,TRBJ2-1,TRBD2,-
TGCGCCAGCAGTGAACCCGAAAGAGTGGGCCCTCAACTTCACACCAGGGAGCAGTACTTC,CASSEPERVGPQLHTREQYF,TRBV10-1,TRBJ2-7,-,-
TGTGCCAGCAGCCTCCGGGTCGAAGAGACCCAGTACTTC,CASSLRVEETQYF,TRBV11-3,TRBJ2-5,-,-
TGTGCCTGGAGTGTTATGGCAGCGAACACCGGGGAGCTGTTTTTT,CAWSVMAANTGELFF,TRBV30,TRBJ2-2,-,-
TGTGCCAGCCGGTTCTCTGGGGCCAACGTCCTGACTTTC,CASRFSGANVLTF,TRBV6-5,TRBJ2-6,-,-
TGTGCCAGCAGCTTAGACACAGGGGTTAATGAGCAGTTCTTC,CASSLDTGVNEQFF,TRBV7-9,TRBJ2-1,TRBD1,-
TGTGCCAGCAGTGATTCTAAGCTGGGGGCGGGGTACGAGCAGTACTTC,CASSDSKLGAGYEQYF,TRBV2,TRBJ2-7,-,once
TGTGCCAGCAGCTTAGTCGTGGGAGGAGGGAATGAGCAGTTCTTC,CASSLVVGGGNEQFF,TRBV7-2,TRBJ2-1,-,-
TGTGCCTGGAGCCCCCCCGGACAGGGGGCTTTAGCTGGAAACACCATATATTTT,CAWSPPGQGALAGNTIYF,TRBV30,TRBJ1-3,TRBD1,-
TGTGCCAGCACCTCCGATAGGTTTTACAATGAGCAGTTCTTC,CASTSDRFYNEQFF,TRBV27,TRBJ2-1,-,-
TGTGCCAGCAGCAAACGGGCGGGGAACAATGAGCAGTTCTTC,CASSKRAGNNEQFF,TRBV21-1,TRBJ2-1,-,-
TGTGCCAGCAGCGGCCCCGGGACTAGCGGCCGCTTGGAGCAGTTCTTC,CASSGPGTSGRLEQFF,TRBV7-3,TRBJ2-1,TRBD2,-
TGTGCCAGCAGCGTAGTGGGCAGGGAAGCTTTCTTT,CASSVVGREAFF,TRBV9,TRBJ1-1,-,-
TGTGCCAGCAGCGTAGGGGTGGAGCTGTTTTTT,CASSVGVELFF,TRBV9,TRBJ2-2,-,-
TGCAGCGTGAGGGGGGGCCCAGATACGCAGTATTTT,CSVRGGPDTQYF,TRBV29-1,TRBJ2-3,-,-
TGTGCCTGGAGCGCCGGTAGAGGGGTCTCCTACAATGAGCAGTTCTTC,CAWSAGRGVSYNEQFF,TRBV30,TRBJ2-1,-,-
TGTGCCAGCAGTGAAAGGACAGACAATCAGCCCCAGCATTTT,CASSERTDNQPQHF,TRBV2,TRBJ1-5,-,-
TGTGCCAGCAGTGCCTCGGTGGCAGGGGGGGTCGGGCAGTACTTC,CASSASVAGGVGQYF,TRBV6-1,TRBJ2-7,-,-
TGTGCCTGGAATACAGGGAACTATGGCTACACCTTC,CAWNTGNYGYTF,TRBV30,TRBJ1-2,-,-
TGTGCCAGCAGCGTAGGAGGTTCTGGGACATCGGGCTACGAGCAGTACTTC,CASSVGGSGTSGYEQYF,TRBV9,TRBJ2-7,-,-
TGTGCCTGGAGTGTACGGGGACAGAAGTCCGTAGACCCTAACTATGGCTACACCTTC,CAWSVRGQKSVDPNYGYTF,TRBV30,TRBJ1-2,TRBD1,-
TGTGCTAGTGGTGGCCGGGACAGGGGGACTGAGCAGTTCTTC,CASGGRDRGTEQFF,TRBV12-5,TRBJ2-1,TRBD1,once
TGTGCCAGCAGCCCACCGGGACTAACCTACAATGAGCAGTTCTTC,CASSPPGLTYNEQFF,TRBV25-1,TRBJ2-1,TRBD2,-
TGTGCCAGCAGCTTGGGACAGTACACAGATACGCAGTATTTT,CASSLGQYTDTQYF,TRBV7-9,TRBJ2-3,TRBD1,once
TGTGCCAGCAGCCCAGGGACTAGCCGATACAATGAGCAGTTCTTC,CASSPGTSRYNEQFF,TRBV9,TRBJ2-1,TRBD2,-
TGTGCCAGCAGGTTACACAGGGGTATGGGACCACATCAGCCCCAGCATTTT,CASRLHRGMGPHQPQHF,TRBV28,TRBJ1-5,TRBD1,once
TGTGCCAGCAGCTCCTGGCGGGAGTTTAGTGAGCAGTTCTTC,CASSSWREFSEQFF,TRBV5-4,TRBJ2-1,TRBD2,-